A selection of T cell receptor beta chains follows, all from one sample in a study of T cell repertoires in cytomegalovirus infection. Their recognized antigens are unknown. MiXCR was run by TCRdb on the reads, yielding one entry per CDR3 protein. The sample holds approximately 1,000,000 distinct CDR3 sequences, around 30% seen once. The sample was cultured CD8+ T cells from PBMCs, taken from culture after CMV antigen stimulation. These receptors all come from a human donor in good health (CMV status not recorded). Some clones in this sample may be carry-over from other donors' samples. Both conserved end residues are part of each CDR3. The D gene is left open where the match is weak. A clone size is listed for some rows: how often the clone was seen (once, few, many), or a class if it is expanded.

>TRBD2|TRBJ2-2|once|15|TRBV7-8
CAGSRGGPATGELFF
TGTGCCGGCAGCCGCGGGGGGCCGGCCACCGGGGAGCTGTTTTTT
>NA|TRBJ1-1|many|15|TRBV7-6
CASSSSRDSYTEAFF
TGTGCCAGCAGCTCCTCCCGTGACAGTTACACTGAAGCTTTCTTT
>NA|TRBJ2-5|many|14|TRBV28
CASSKPTVKETQYF
TGTGCCAGCAGTAAACCGACAGTAAAAGAGACCCAGTACTTC
>TRBD2|TRBJ2-3|NA|16|TRBV3-1
CASSQAGLAATDTQYF
TGTGCCAGCAGCCAGGCGGGACTAGCGGCCACAGATACGCAGTATTTT
>NA|TRBJ2-2|once|13|TRBV27
CASTLPGTGELFF
TGTGCCAGCACTTTACCGGGGACCGGGGAGCTGTTTTTT
>NA|TRBJ1-1|few|15|TRBV7-3
CASSLRPGGNTEAFF
TGTGCCAGCAGCTTACGTCCGGGGGGCAACACTGAAGCTTTCTTT
>NA|TRBJ1-1|NA|13|TRBV5-1
CASSSKGPTEAFF
TGCGCCAGCAGCTCGAAGGGGCCCACTGAAGCTTTCTTT
>TRBD1|TRBJ1-6|many|19|TRBV6-1
CASSEEGQGTFVYNSPLHF
TGTGCCAGCAGTGAAGAGGGACAGGGGACTTTTGTCTATAATTCACCCCTCCACTTT
>TRBD2|TRBJ2-1|NA|14|TRBV6-8
CASIITSGGTEQFF
TGTGCCAGCATCATTACTAGCGGGGGGACTGAGCAGTTCTTC
>TRBD1|TRBJ1-2|NA|15|TRBV19
CASRVQDRGTDGYTF
TGTGCCAGTAGAGTGCAGGACAGGGGCACAGATGGCTACACCTTC
>TRBD1|TRBJ2-1|few|14|TRBV2
CASKGQGAQDEQFF
TGTGCCAGCAAGGGACAGGGGGCGCAGGATGAGCAGTTCTTC
>TRBD2|TRBJ2-5|few|15|TRBV7-6
CASSPAGGATETQYF
TGTGCCAGCAGCCCAGCGGGGGGGGCAACAGAGACCCAGTACTTC